Listed below are T cell receptor beta chains from one sample, sequenced in a study of response to subunit inactivated influenza vaccine. TCRdb ran MiXCR on the RT-PCR reads and lists one entry per CDR3 protein. The data show 650,000 to 800,000 distinct CDR3 sequences, under 20% seen once. Source: PBMCs from blood, taken roughly 5 days after vaccination. The receptors here all came from a man in his forties or fifties who received an inactivated influenza vaccine. The CDR3 runs from the conserved cysteine through the conserved F or W. The D gene is left open where the match is weak. Some rows mark clone size as missing; the rest say once, few, many or name a class of expanded clone.

V gene	clone size	J gene	D gene	CDR3 length	CDR3 protein	CDR3 DNA
TRBV4-1	few	TRBJ1-6	TRBD1	15	CASSQDRGNNSPLHF	TGCGCCAGCAGCCAGGACAGGGGAAATAATTCACCCCTCCACTTT
TRBV7-2	few	TRBJ2-7	TRBD2	15	CASSPYGAGAYEQYF	TGTGCCAGCAGCCCCTACGGGGCGGGAGCCTACGAGCAGTACTTC
TRBV7-9	few	TRBJ1-2	TRBD1	13	CATRDREHYGYTF	TGTGCCACCCGGGACAGGGAACACTATGGCTACACCTTC
TRBV6-1	.	TRBJ2-1	.	18	CASSSLGIPKSSYNEQFF	TGTGCCAGCAGTAGCCTGGGGATACCCAAGAGCTCCTACAATGAGCAGTTCTTC
TRBV5-1	.	TRBJ1-4	TRBD1	17	CASSLVGTAATNEKLFF	TGCGCCAGCAGCTTGGTCGGGACAGCGGCAACTAATGAAAAACTGTTTTTT
TRBV5-1	many	TRBJ2-1	.	11	CASSSTWEQFF	TGCGCCAGCAGCTCGACATGGGAGCAGTTCTTC
TRBV12-3/TRBV12-4	few	TRBJ2-7	TRBD1	15	CASLRTGTGAYEQYF	TGTGCCAGCTTAAGGACCGGGACAGGGGCCTACGAGCAGTACTTC
TRBV9	.	TRBJ2-1	.	16	CASSVGGSASYNEQFF	TGTGCCAGCAGCGTAGGGGGGAGCGCTTCCTACAATGAGCAGTTCTTC
TRBV5-1	.	TRBJ1-2	.	13	CASSRDTSYGYTF	TGCGCCAGCAGCAGGGACACTTCCTATGGCTACACCTTC
TRBV24-1	many	TRBJ2-2	.	13	CATSSPGTGELFF	TGTGCCACATCGTCCCCCGGCACCGGGGAGCTGTTTTTT
TRBV5-5	.	TRBJ2-2	TRBD2	17	CASSGTLAGEGAGELFF	TGTGCCAGCAGCGGGACCCTAGCGGGAGAGGGAGCCGGGGAGCTGTTTTTT
TRBV20-1	.	TRBJ2-7	.	15	CSARSPEDGPYEQYF	TGCAGTGCTAGATCACCCGAGGACGGACCCTACGAGCAGTACTTC
TRBV20-1	.	TRBJ1-1	TRBD1	14	CSARRGQGKTEAFF	TGCAGTGCTAGAAGGGGACAGGGGAAGACTGAAGCTTTCTTT
TRBV5-1	many	TRBJ2-3	TRBD2	15	CASSLAGVSTDTQYF	TGTGCCAGCAGCTTAGCGGGAGTCAGCACAGATACGCAGTATTTT
TRBV6-2/TRBV6-3	.	TRBJ1-5	.	12	CASVLPGQPQHF	TGTGCCAGTGTCCTACCCGGTCAGCCCCAGCATTTT
TRBV12-3/TRBV12-4	.	TRBJ2-2	.	12	CASGQTAGELFF	TGTGCCAGCGGGCAGACAGCCGGGGAGCTGTTTTTT
TRBV4-1	.	TRBJ2-7	.	15	CASSQDPGQYYEQYF	TGCGCCAGCAGCCAAGATCCCGGACAGTACTACGAGCAGTACTTC
TRBV19	.	TRBJ2-5	.	15	CASSLRRQGKETQYF	TGTGCCAGTAGCTTACGGCGGCAGGGTAAAGAGACCCAGTACTTC
TRBV6-2/TRBV6-3	once	TRBJ2-7	.	13	CASSYLVGYEQYF	TGTGCCAGCAGTTACCTGGTAGGCTACGAGCAGTACTTC
TRBV18	few	TRBJ1-2	.	14	CASSPGMSSYGYTF	TGTGCCAGCTCACCAGGGATGAGTTCCTATGGCTACACCTTC
TRBV18	.	TRBJ2-7	.	13	CASSPNRVDEQYF	TGTGCCAGCTCACCGAACAGGGTCGACGAGCAGTACTTC
TRBV4-1	.	TRBJ2-2	.	15	CASSARAGATGELFF	TGCGCCAGCAGCGCTCGGGCAGGGGCGACCGGGGAGCTGTTTTTT
TRBV5-5	few	TRBJ2-3	TRBD2	17	CASSLGPAGGGSDTQYF	TGTGCCAGCAGCTTGGGGCCAGCGGGGGGCGGGTCAGATACGCAGTATTTT